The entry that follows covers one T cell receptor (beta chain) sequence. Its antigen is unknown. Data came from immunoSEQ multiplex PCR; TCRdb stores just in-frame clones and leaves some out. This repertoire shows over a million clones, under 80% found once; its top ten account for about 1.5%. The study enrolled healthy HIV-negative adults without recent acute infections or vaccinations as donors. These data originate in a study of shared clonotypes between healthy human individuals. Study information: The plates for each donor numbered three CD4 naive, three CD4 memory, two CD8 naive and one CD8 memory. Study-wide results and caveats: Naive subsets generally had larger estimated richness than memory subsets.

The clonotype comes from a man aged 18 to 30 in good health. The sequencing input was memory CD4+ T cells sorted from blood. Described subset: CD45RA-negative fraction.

CDR3 sequence reads: CASSQGAGWNTEAFF. CDR3 nucleotide sequence: TGTGCCAGCAGCCAGGGGGCCGGTTGGAACACTGAAGCTTTCTTT. This chain uses TRBV6-5 with TRBJ1-1; 8 nucleotides match TRBD1. The V segment lost 6 bases and the J segment 1 base; nucleotides outside the gene matches: 7. In germline, CDR1 is MNHEY, CDR2 SVGAGI. This CDR3 has 15 amino acids.